Included here is one TCR beta chain sequence, with context. Enrolment of Seattle patients took place during active infection, and they were followed longitudinally. This CDR3 has 12 amino acids. V dropped 5 bases and J dropped 7 bases, with 12 bases sitting between them. Germline CDR1 MDHEN, CDR2 SYDVKM. This sample was included in a study of blood T cell repertoires in COVID-19. Study details: Acute and convalescent COVID-19 samples came from the United States, Italy and Spain. Sources were T cells, B-cell-depleted T cells, or PBMCs; the material itself was cDNA or gDNA.

The assay was immunoSEQ multiplex PCR, and TCRdb's table has in-frame clones only and misses some. The sample lists roughly 460,000 clones, roughly 89% occurring once. The chain joins TRBV28 to TRBJ2-7; a weak D match, TRBD1 (5 bases). The source of this sequence is a young man with COVID-19, enrolled during active disease. Material for sequencing was peripheral blood. The CDR3 DNA follows: TGTGCCAGCAGTCCCAGGGTAATGGAGCAGTACTTC. Its translation: CASSPRVMEQYF.